The 16 T cell receptor beta chains listed next were all sequenced from one sample in a study of blood T cell repertoires in COVID-19. Data came from immunoSEQ multiplex PCR; TCRdb stores just in-frame clones and leaves some out. The table includes some 190,000 clones, 70% to 90% detected once. The sequenced material came from peripheral blood. All receptors derive from a man in his 60s with acute or convalescent COVID-19.

This chain links TRBV7-8 with TRBJ1-6, with D hard to call. Germline values: CDR1 SGHVS, CDR2 FQNEAQ. Trimming took off 5 bases at V and 7 bases at J, with 6 bases between the two ends. This CDR3 contains 12 residues. The CDR3 coding sequence is TGTGCCAGCAGCCGATCGAATTCACCCCTCCACTTT. Translated, it gives CASSRSNSPLHF.

This chain connects TRBV13 to TRBJ1-2, with D perhaps matching TRBD1 (6 bases). The CDR3 spans 14 residues. The V gene's germline CDR1 is PRHDT and CDR2 FYEKMQ (reference sequence). V gave up 3 bases and J gave up 5 bases, with 13 bases separating them. CDR3 sequence reads: CASSFQGRVYGYTF. DNA for the CDR3: TGTGCCAGCAGCTTCCAGGGGCGGGTATATGGCTACACCTTC.

In its sample, this clone was seen a few times. The chain is built from TRBV11-2 and TRBJ2-3; 9 bases fit TRBD2. The CDR3 is 16 residues long. After removal of 1 base from V and 4 bases from J, the junction contained 6 bases not matched to a gene. In germline, CDR1 is SGHAT, CDR2 FQNNGV. CDR3 DNA: TGTGCCAGCAGCTTAGGTAGGGCGGGAGGGCCAGATACGCAGTATTTT. Encoded protein: CASSLGRAGGPDTQYF.

V is TRBV19 and J is TRBJ1-2; no clear D. This CDR3 has 15 amino acids. Trimming took off 6 bases at V and 4 bases at J, with 18 bases between the two ends. Germline-derived CDR1 and CDR2 are LNHDA and SQIVND (reference sequence). The CDR3 loop is CASSYLIISGYGYTF. DNA for the CDR3: TGTGCCAGTAGCTACCTAATAATTTCAGGCTATGGCTACACCTTC.

The V call is TRBV28, the J call TRBJ2-7; D might be TRBD2 (6 bases). The CDR3 totals 14 residues. V shed 6 bases and J shed 6 bases, with 18 bases lying between them. CDR1 and CDR2 from the germline V gene are MDHEN and SYDVKM. CDR3 sequence reads: CASSPAGLTGEQYF. In DNA form, the CDR3 reads TGTGCCAGCAGCCCTGCGGGACTCACGGGCGAGCAGTACTTC.

The CDR3 loop reads CAAGTSGGELFF. CDR3 coding DNA: TGTGCCGCCGGGACATCAGGCGGGGAGCTGTTTTTT. The rearrangement joins TRBV6-5 to TRBJ2-2; a weak D match, TRBD1 (6 bases). Germline assignment: CDR1 MNHEY and CDR2 SVGAGI. CDR3 size: 12 residues. Trimming removed 11 bases at V and 7 bases at J, with 14 bases between.

The genes are TRBV11-2 and TRBJ2-2; 9 bases match TRBD1. The CDR3 sequence is 15 residues long. CDR1 and CDR2 from the germline V gene are SGHAT and FQNNGV. V trimming: 7 bases; J trimming: 6 bases; junction bases outside the gene matches: 9. Written as DNA, the CDR3 is TGTGCCAGCAACAAACAGGGGGCAGGTGCCGGGGAGCTGTTTTTT. This codes for CASNKQGAGAGELFF.

The gene calls are TRBV12-3 or TRBV12-4 and TRBJ2-7; TRBD1 might be the D (6 bases). The CDR3 is made up of 13 amino acids. V was clipped by 6 bases and J by 6 bases, with 15 bases between them. The CDR3 DNA follows: TGTGCCAGCAGCACCTACCTCAGGGGCGAGCAGTACTTC. Translated, it gives CASSTYLRGEQYF.

This chain uses TRBV6-5 with TRBJ2-7; 8 bases are shared with TRBD1. CDR1 is MNHEY and CDR2 is SVGAGI in the germline V gene. J lost 6 bases, V lost 0 bases, and 7 bases had no gene match. The CDR3 length is 15 residues. The CDR3 nucleotides read TGTGCCAGCAGTTACTCTCTGGACAGGGTAGGCGAGCAGTACTTC. It translates to CASSYSLDRVGEQYF.

The V gene is TRBV7-2, the J gene TRBJ2-3, with 10 bases identical to TRBD2. This CDR3 contains 17 residues. Germline V gene data show CDR1 as SGHTA and CDR2 as FQGNSA. With V trimmed by 1 base and J by 2 bases, 6 bases remained unmatched. The CDR3 region is CASSLVPAGGFTDTQYF. The CDR3 nucleotides are TGTGCCAGCAGCTTAGTTCCAGCGGGAGGGTTCACAGATACGCAGTATTTT.

The V call is TRBV15, the J call TRBJ2-1; tentatively, D is TRBD1 (6 bases). This CDR3 spans 15 amino acids. Trimming cost V 3 bases and J 7 bases, with 16 bases left between them. Per the germline V gene, CDR1 is LNHNV and CDR2 is YYDKDF (reference sequence). CDR3: CATSSTDRLVNEQFF. Written as DNA, the CDR3 is TGTGCCACCAGCAGTACAGACAGGTTGGTGAATGAGCAGTTCTTC.

This chain links TRBV19 with TRBJ1-5; D is perhaps TRBD1 (6 bases). The V gene lost 2 bases and the J gene lost 7 bases, with 15 bases spanning the gap. The germline CDR1 and CDR2 sequences are LNHDA and SQIVND (reference sequence). This CDR3 contains 15 residues. The CDR3 reads CASSILQGRGQPQHF. CDR3 coding DNA: TGTGCCAGTAGTATACTCCAGGGAAGGGGGCAGCCCCAGCATTTT.

The chain carries TRBV7-9 and TRBJ2-1; D is unresolved. Trimming shortened V by 5 bases and J by 3 bases, and 8 bases separated the two germline ends. CDR1 and CDR2 (germline): SEHNR, FQNEAQ (reference sequence). The CDR3 extends over 13 amino acids. The CDR3 region is CASSLTGYNEQFF. The CDR3 DNA sequence: TGTGCCAGCAGCCTGACTGGCTACAATGAGCAGTTCTTC.

There are a few counts of this clone. The chain couples TRBV6-5 to TRBJ2-1; 9 positions match TRBD1. The CDR3 is 13 amino acids. The trim removed 7 bases at V and 12 bases at J, leaving 10 bases unmatched. CDR1 MNHEY and CDR2 SVGAGI come from the germline V gene. CDR3 region: CASTGQGTGGQFF. In DNA, the CDR3 is TGTGCCAGCACCGGACAGGGGACGGGAGGGCAGTTCTTC.

V gene TRBV27 combines with J gene TRBJ2-5, with 9 bases fitting TRBD1. Germline V gene sequence: CDR1 MNHEY, CDR2 SMNVEV (reference sequence). The trim removed 5 bases at V and 1 base at J, leaving 5 bases unmatched. This CDR3 region has 15 residues. In DNA form, the CDR3 reads TGTGCCAGCAGTGGGAACAGGGGGCCCCAAGAGACCCAGTACTTC. Protein: CASSGNRGPQETQYF.

This clone was picked up a small number of times. The rearrangement uses TRBV7-8 and TRBJ1-3, with D unclear. V was pared by 2 bases and J by 4 bases, with 18 bases between. CDR1 and CDR2 (germline): SGHVS, FQNEAQ. The CDR3 runs to 17 residues. CDR3 amino acids: CASSLQKSGNRGNTIYF. In DNA, the CDR3 is TGTGCCAGCAGCTTACAAAAGTCCGGTAATCGAGGAAACACCATATATTTT.